Listed below are T cell receptor beta chains from one sample, sequenced in a study of blood T cell repertoires in COVID-19. This table comes from immunoSEQ multiplex PCR, and its TCRdb copy is limited to in-frame clones, with some not included. The data contain some 320,000 clones, about 92% of them singletons. Input material: PBMCs or T cells enriched from blood (not recorded which). All receptors come from a man in his 60s who had recovered from COVID-19. Both conserved end residues are trimmed from each CDR3. D genes are given only for firm matches.

CDR3aa | v_gene | d_gene
ATSDPGTGFRETQY | TRBV24-1 | TRBD1
ASSSPGTGNIQY | TRBV7-9 | TRBD1
ASSQEVLAGEQF | TRBV14 | .
ASSQDRGLVNTIY | TRBV16 | TRBD1
ASMEGRGSYNEQF | TRBV19 | .
ASSPPRVGPYEQY | TRBV5-6 | .
ASTPGWGAYEQY | TRBV7-8 | .
ASSPSRSGNTIY | TRBV27 | .
ASSDAKTANYGYT | TRBV25-1 | .
ASRTRQGGDTEAF | TRBV27 | TRBD1
ASSLVPSREGYT | TRBV7-2 | .
ASSISRLADYEQY | TRBV19 | TRBD2
TSQGSYGYT | TRBV20-1 | .
ASSPLADTDTQY | TRBV18 | .
ASSGQGHAGNTIY | TRBV18 | TRBD1
ASSEGPRNQPQH | TRBV6-1 | .